The rows below give T cell receptor beta chains drawn from one sample of a study of shared clonotypes between healthy human individuals. Profiling relied on immunoSEQ multiplex PCR, and the TCRdb table lists in-frame clones only, not all of them. The sample lists roughly 320,000 clones, more than 75% seen once, with around 16% in the top ten. The sample comprised memory CD8+ T cells sorted from blood. These receptors all come from a man between 18 and 35 years old in good health. The CDR3 runs from the conserved cysteine through the conserved F or W. Fields, in order: V gene, D gene, J gene, CDR3 protein. The D gene is left open where the match is weak.

v_call: TRBV7-2; d_call: .; j_call: TRBJ1-2; cdr3_aa: CASSLVGETNYGYTF
v_call: TRBV4-3; d_call: .; j_call: TRBJ1-5; cdr3_aa: CASSQALVDSRNQPQHF
v_call: TRBV7-2; d_call: TRBD2; j_call: TRBJ2-7; cdr3_aa: CASSLGTSGHEQYF
v_call: TRBV11-2; d_call: .; j_call: TRBJ1-1; cdr3_aa: CASSLGQGAFF
v_call: TRBV11-3; d_call: .; j_call: TRBJ2-7; cdr3_aa: CASSSDGYEQYF
v_call: TRBV7-9; d_call: TRBD2; j_call: TRBJ2-7; cdr3_aa: CASSSQSLAGGSYEQYF
v_call: TRBV10-2; d_call: .; j_call: TRBJ2-1; cdr3_aa: CASSTQTGDNEQFF
v_call: TRBV7-9; d_call: .; j_call: TRBJ1-1; cdr3_aa: CASRLDGNTEAFF
v_call: TRBV6-4; d_call: .; j_call: TRBJ2-3; cdr3_aa: CASSAWAGASSDTQYF
v_call: TRBV29-1; d_call: .; j_call: TRBJ2-6; cdr3_aa: CSVDQGGANVLTF
v_call: TRBV2; d_call: TRBD1; j_call: TRBJ2-7; cdr3_aa: CASSGTGSPGRSSYEQYF
v_call: TRBV11-2; d_call: .; j_call: TRBJ2-5; cdr3_aa: CASSYGGSQETQYF
v_call: TRBV13; d_call: TRBD1; j_call: TRBJ2-1; cdr3_aa: CASSLSDREREQFF
v_call: TRBV30; d_call: .; j_call: TRBJ1-2; cdr3_aa: CAWNGQPPSNYGYTF
v_call: TRBV29-1; d_call: .; j_call: TRBJ1-1; cdr3_aa: CSVDKQGMNTEAFF
v_call: TRBV10-3; d_call: .; j_call: TRBJ1-1; cdr3_aa: CAISESRLDREAFF
v_call: TRBV4-1; d_call: .; j_call: TRBJ1-4; cdr3_aa: CASSQVGRWGPNEKLFF
v_call: TRBV7-9; d_call: .; j_call: TRBJ2-5; cdr3_aa: CASRGDRGAQYF
v_call: TRBV6-5; d_call: TRBD1; j_call: TRBJ2-7; cdr3_aa: CASSYSPTGAYEQYF
v_call: TRBV30; d_call: TRBD1; j_call: TRBJ2-3; cdr3_aa: CAWELGQGTDTQYF
v_call: TRBV4-3; d_call: .; j_call: TRBJ2-2; cdr3_aa: CASSQAVTGELFF
v_call: TRBV9; d_call: TRBD2; j_call: TRBJ2-5; cdr3_aa: CASAESGGAVETQYF
v_call: TRBV2; d_call: .; j_call: TRBJ1-6; cdr3_aa: CASSSVQEGNSPLHF
v_call: TRBV4-3; d_call: .; j_call: TRBJ2-3; cdr3_aa: CASSQDTVTDTQYF
v_call: TRBV9; d_call: TRBD2; j_call: TRBJ2-1; cdr3_aa: CASSVSSGSYEQFF
v_call: TRBV5-1; d_call: TRBD1; j_call: TRBJ2-1; cdr3_aa: CASSAWTGQNEQFF
v_call: TRBV19; d_call: TRBD1; j_call: TRBJ1-4; cdr3_aa: CASSIRDSDNEKLFF
v_call: TRBV5-6; d_call: .; j_call: TRBJ1-2; cdr3_aa: CASSFGGPFIGANYGYTF
v_call: TRBV6-1; d_call: TRBD2; j_call: TRBJ2-1; cdr3_aa: CASSETTSEEQFF
v_call: TRBV5-1; d_call: TRBD1; j_call: TRBJ2-7; cdr3_aa: CASRGQGTYEQYF
v_call: TRBV11-2; d_call: .; j_call: TRBJ2-7; cdr3_aa: CASSLEQGDYEQYF
v_call: TRBV9; d_call: .; j_call: TRBJ2-7; cdr3_aa: CASSSGLSYEQYF
v_call: TRBV2; d_call: .; j_call: TRBJ2-1; cdr3_aa: CASREDGSSYNEQFF
v_call: TRBV2; d_call: .; j_call: TRBJ1-5; cdr3_aa: CASSGRGRNQPQHF
v_call: TRBV27; d_call: TRBD1; j_call: TRBJ2-7; cdr3_aa: CASSPDRGQDEQYF
v_call: TRBV2; d_call: TRBD1; j_call: TRBJ2-4; cdr3_aa: CASSEVDRANIQYF
v_call: TRBV4-1; d_call: .; j_call: TRBJ2-5; cdr3_aa: CASSQVGAGETQYF
v_call: TRBV7-9; d_call: .; j_call: TRBJ1-1; cdr3_aa: CASSSIMAEAFF
v_call: TRBV4-3; d_call: .; j_call: TRBJ2-1; cdr3_aa: CASSQDEWGSYNEQFF
v_call: TRBV5-1; d_call: .; j_call: TRBJ1-2; cdr3_aa: CASSETGLSHGYTF
v_call: TRBV27; d_call: TRBD2; j_call: TRBJ2-7; cdr3_aa: CASSPFIAGLSYEQYF
v_call: TRBV6-6; d_call: .; j_call: TRBJ1-1; cdr3_aa: CASSYSSRANEAFF
v_call: TRBV6-5; d_call: .; j_call: TRBJ1-5; cdr3_aa: CASSYTGEGNQPQHF
v_call: TRBV7-9; d_call: .; j_call: TRBJ2-2; cdr3_aa: CASSPEGGNTGELFF
v_call: TRBV4-1; d_call: .; j_call: TRBJ1-4; cdr3_aa: CASSHSGPFSELFF
v_call: TRBV9; d_call: .; j_call: TRBJ2-5; cdr3_aa: CASSVGGEQETQYF
v_call: TRBV7-9; d_call: .; j_call: TRBJ2-7; cdr3_aa: CASSLALGWDEQYF
v_call: TRBV11-2; d_call: TRBD2; j_call: TRBJ2-7; cdr3_aa: CASSGSGRKNEQYF
v_call: TRBV9; d_call: .; j_call: TRBJ1-5; cdr3_aa: CASSVPRGLNQPQHF
v_call: TRBV7-9; d_call: TRBD1; j_call: TRBJ2-7; cdr3_aa: CASSSSGQGIREQYF
v_call: TRBV4-3; d_call: TRBD2; j_call: TRBJ2-7; cdr3_aa: CASSQDQASGSYEQYF